The clone carrying this TCR beta chain appeared many times. Its antigen remains unidentified. Germline-derived CDR1 and CDR2 are SGHDN and FVKESK. The CDR3 consists of 14 residues. Between the trimmed V and J ends, which lost 4 bases and 2 bases, there was a span of 12 bases. The data derive from a study of regulatory T cells in long-lasting Graves disease. Overall study results and limits: Persistent disease preferred TRBV28, TRBJ1-2 and TRBJ2-5.

Arm-PCR of CDR3 regions and iRepertoire HTBI primers were the basis on which TCR beta libraries were built. TCRdb ran MiXCR on the multiplex PCR reads and lists one entry per CDR3 protein. The sample consists of 240,000 or so distinct CDR3 sequences, 20% of them appearing once. Specified time point: newly diagnosed GD, antithyroid drugs for less than 3 months. RNA extracted from PBMCs served as the sequencing template. Peripheral blood, around 9 milliliters of it, was drawn into EDTA tubes. The chain combines TRBV14 with TRBJ2-7; D is possibly TRBD1 or TRBD2 (5 bases each). This TCR was recovered from a female donor with Graves disease. The specimen was peripheral blood mononuclear cells (PBMCs), collected at new diagnosis, from a patient treated with antithyroid drugs. The CDR3 DNA sequence: TGTGCCAGCAGCCCTATGGGGGACCCCTACGAGCAGTACTTC. The encoded protein is CASSPMGDPYEQYF.